Reported below is one T cell receptor (beta chain). This sample stems from a study of control samples from healthy donors and cancer patients. Assay used: immunoSEQ multiplex PCR; TCRdb lists only in-frame clones, some missing. Of some 120,000 clones detected, more than 85% appear once; the ten largest clones hold just over 8.5%. The CDR3 totals 15 residues. Looked up from germline, CDR1 is SGHNT and CDR2 is YYREEE (reference sequence). Trimming cost V 2 bases and J 0 bases, with 9 bases left between them. The TCR comes from a young man in good health. The chain carries TRBV5-4 and TRBJ2-1; D unresolved. What was sequenced was blood. The CDR3 is CASSLDSYSYNEQFF. CDR3 coding DNA: TGTGCCAGCAGCTTAGACTCCTACTCCTACAATGAGCAGTTCTTC.